This T cell receptor beta chain appears in the sequencing data of a study of PD-1 blockade in classical Hodgkin lymphoma. Study in general: Once every 2 weeks, patients received intravenous nivolumab at 3 mg/kg.

Points on this clone: Its antigen remains unidentified.

Assay used: immunoSEQ multiplex PCR; TCRdb lists only in-frame clones, some missing. The profile shows tens of thousands of clones, more than 70% of them singletons. As for time point: cycle 4 day 1 (C4D1), after five to seven weeks of nivolumab. Every patient had relapsed following autologous stem cell transplantation, and cohorts differed in brentuximab vedotin exposure. General study points: Lower baseline TCR diversity marked trial partial responders and progressors. In CD4+ cells, TCR diversity went up significantly by C4D1, but in CD8+ cells it did not. Patients starting nivolumab under 1 year after ASCT were excluded.

With 5 bases removed from V and 3 bases from J, the gap between germline ends came to 19 bases. This CDR3 has 16 residues. Germline assignment: CDR1 SEHNR and CDR2 FQNEAQ (reference sequence). The sample here was peripheral blood mononuclear cells (PBMCs), taken before the fourth cycle of nivolumab. This rearrangement joins TRBV7-9 to TRBJ1-1; D may be TRBD1 (6 bases). The TCR was taken from a human donor with classical Hodgkin lymphoma. DNA of the CDR3: TGTGCCAGCAGCCACTATGGCTGGGGGCAAGACACTGAAGCTTTCTTT. Its translation: CASSHYGWGQDTEAFF.